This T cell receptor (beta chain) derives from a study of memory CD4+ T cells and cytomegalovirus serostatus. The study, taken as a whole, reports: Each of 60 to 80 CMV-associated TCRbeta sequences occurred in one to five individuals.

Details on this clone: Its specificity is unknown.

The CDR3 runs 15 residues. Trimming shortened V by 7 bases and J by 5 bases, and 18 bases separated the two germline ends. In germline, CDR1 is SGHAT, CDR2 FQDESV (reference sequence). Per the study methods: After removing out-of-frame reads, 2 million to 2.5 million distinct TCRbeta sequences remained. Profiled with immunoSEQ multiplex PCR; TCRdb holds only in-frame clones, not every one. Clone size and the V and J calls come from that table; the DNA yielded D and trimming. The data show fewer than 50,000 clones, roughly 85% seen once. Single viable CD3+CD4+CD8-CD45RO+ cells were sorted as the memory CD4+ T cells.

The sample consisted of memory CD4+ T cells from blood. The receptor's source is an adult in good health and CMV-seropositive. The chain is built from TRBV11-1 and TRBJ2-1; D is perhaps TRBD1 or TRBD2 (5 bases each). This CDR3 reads CASNLGDPRDNEQFF. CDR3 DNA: TGTGCCAGCAACCTCGGGGACCCCCGGGACAATGAGCAGTTCTTC.